These 2 T cell receptor beta chains originate from one sample sequenced in a study of blood T cell repertoires in COVID-19. Some clones are missing from TCRdb's copy, which holds only in-frame ones; the method was immunoSEQ multiplex PCR. The sample has about 46,000 clones, over 75% seen once. The sample consisted of peripheral blood. The receptors shown here come from a human donor with active COVID-19. The donor label of this sample is uncertain.

The V call is TRBV5-4, the J call TRBJ2-5; perhaps TRBD1 as D (5 bases). Trimming shortened V by 2 bases and J by 4 bases, and 12 bases separated the two germline ends. The CDR3 totals 14 residues. Germline CDR1 SGHNT, CDR2 YYREEE (reference sequence). The CDR3 here is CASSFGRGRETQYF. CDR3 sequence (DNA): TGTGCCAGCAGCTTCGGTAGGGGTCGAGAGACCCAGTACTTC.

The chain links TRBV6-5 to TRBJ1-3, with 8 nucleotides matching TRBD1. After removal of 6 bases from V and 4 bases from J, the junction contained 5 bases not matched to a gene. Looked up from germline, CDR1 is MNHEY and CDR2 is SVGAGI. CDR3 length equals 14 residues. In DNA form, the CDR3 reads TGTGCCAGCAGACCAGACAGGGGAGGAAACACCATATATTTT. Encoded protein: CASRPDRGGNTIYF.